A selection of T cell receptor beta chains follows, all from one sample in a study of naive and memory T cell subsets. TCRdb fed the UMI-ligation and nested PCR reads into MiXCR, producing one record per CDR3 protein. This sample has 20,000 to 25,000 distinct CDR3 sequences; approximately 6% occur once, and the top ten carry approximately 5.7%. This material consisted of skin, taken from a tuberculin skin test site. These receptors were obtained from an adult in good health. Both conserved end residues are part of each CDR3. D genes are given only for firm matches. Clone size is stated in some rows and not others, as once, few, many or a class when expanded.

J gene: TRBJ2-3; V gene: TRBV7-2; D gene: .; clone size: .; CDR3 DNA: TGTGCTTCCAGGGGGGACACAGATACGCAGTATTTT; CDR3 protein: CASRGDTDTQYF
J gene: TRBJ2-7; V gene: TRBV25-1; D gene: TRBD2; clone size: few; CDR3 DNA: TGTGCCAGCAGTGCTAGCGGGAGGTCCTACGAGCAGTACTTC; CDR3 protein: CASSASGRSYEQYF
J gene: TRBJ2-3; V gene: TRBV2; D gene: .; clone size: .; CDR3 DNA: TGTGCCAGCACTCCGAGCACAGATACGCAGTATTTT; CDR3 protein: CASTPSTDTQYF
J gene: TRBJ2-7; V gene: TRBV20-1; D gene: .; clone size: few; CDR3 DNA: TGCAGTGCTCCCGGGGGCTCCTACGAGCAGTACTTC; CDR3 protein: CSAPGGSYEQYF
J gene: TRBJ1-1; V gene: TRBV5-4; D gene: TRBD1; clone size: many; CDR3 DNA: TGTGCCAGCAGCATCGGACAGGGTCGATTGGGGGCTTTCTTT; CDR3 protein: CASSIGQGRLGAFF
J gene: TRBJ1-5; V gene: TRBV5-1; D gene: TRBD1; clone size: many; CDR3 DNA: TGCGCCAGCAGCCCGGGGGACAGGGGGTTTCAGCCCCAGCATTTT; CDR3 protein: CASSPGDRGFQPQHF
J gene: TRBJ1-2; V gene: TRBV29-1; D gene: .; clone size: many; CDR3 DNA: TGCAGCGTTGATACAGGCAGTCGCTACACCTTC; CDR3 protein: CSVDTGSRYTF
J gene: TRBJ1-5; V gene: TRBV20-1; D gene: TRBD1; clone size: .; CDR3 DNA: TGCAGTGCTAGGAGGGGGCAGGTCAATCAGCCCCAGCATTTT; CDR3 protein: CSARRGQVNQPQHF
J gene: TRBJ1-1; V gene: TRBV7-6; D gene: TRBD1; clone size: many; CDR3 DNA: TGTGCCAGCAGCTCAAGCTTGGACAGGGGCACTGAAGCTTTCTTT; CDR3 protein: CASSSSLDRGTEAFF
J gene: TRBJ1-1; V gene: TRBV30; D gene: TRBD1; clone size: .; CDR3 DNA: TGTGCCTGGAGTGTACGGGGACAGCAGAACACTGAAGCTTTCTTT; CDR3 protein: CAWSVRGQQNTEAFF
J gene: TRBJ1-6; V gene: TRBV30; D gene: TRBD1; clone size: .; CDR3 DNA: TGTGCCTGGAGTGCTTGGGACAGGGGAGGAACTTCACCCCTCCACTTT; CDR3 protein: CAWSAWDRGGTSPLHF
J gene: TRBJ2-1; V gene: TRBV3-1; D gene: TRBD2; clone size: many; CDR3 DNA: TGTGCCAGCAGCCAAGAACTACTAGCGGGAGGCAATGAGCAGTTCTTC; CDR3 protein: CASSQELLAGGNEQFF
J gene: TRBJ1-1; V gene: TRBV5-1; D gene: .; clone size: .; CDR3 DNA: TGCGCCAGCAGCTTGGAGGTGGGAAGGAACACTGAAGCTTTCTTT; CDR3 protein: CASSLEVGRNTEAFF
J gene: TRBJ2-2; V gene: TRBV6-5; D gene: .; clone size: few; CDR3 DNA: TGTGCCAGCAGCCGTAAACCCTTGGGCACCGGGGAGCTGTTTTTT; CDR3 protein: CASSRKPLGTGELFF
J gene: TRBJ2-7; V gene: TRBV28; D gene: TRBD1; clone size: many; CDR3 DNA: TGTGCCAGCACCCGGGACAGGGGGCTTTCCTACGAGCAGTACTTC; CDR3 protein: CASTRDRGLSYEQYF